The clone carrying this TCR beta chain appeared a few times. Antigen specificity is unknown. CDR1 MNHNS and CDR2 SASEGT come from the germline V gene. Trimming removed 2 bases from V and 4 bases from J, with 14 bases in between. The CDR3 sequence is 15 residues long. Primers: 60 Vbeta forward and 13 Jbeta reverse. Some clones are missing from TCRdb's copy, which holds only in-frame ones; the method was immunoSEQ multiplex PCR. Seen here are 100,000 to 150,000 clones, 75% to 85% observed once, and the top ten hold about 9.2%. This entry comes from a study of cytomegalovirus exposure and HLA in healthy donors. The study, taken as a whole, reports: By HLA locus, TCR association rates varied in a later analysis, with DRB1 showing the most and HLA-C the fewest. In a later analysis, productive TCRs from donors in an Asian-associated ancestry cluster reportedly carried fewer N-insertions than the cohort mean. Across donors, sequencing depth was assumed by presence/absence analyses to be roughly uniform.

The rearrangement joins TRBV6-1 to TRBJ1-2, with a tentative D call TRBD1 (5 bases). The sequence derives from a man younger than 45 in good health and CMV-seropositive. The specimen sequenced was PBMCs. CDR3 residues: CASSEMYGGTYGYTF. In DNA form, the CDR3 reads TGTGCCAGCAGTGAAATGTATGGGGGGACCTATGGCTACACCTTC.